The present T cell receptor beta chain was sequenced within a study of blood T cell repertoires in COVID-19. Overall study: T cells, B-cell-depleted T cells, or PBMCs supplied cDNA or gDNA.

In the authors' methods: Amplification of reference gene primers provided the estimated nucleated cell counts. Assay: immunoSEQ multiplex PCR; the TCRdb copy retains only in-frame clones and omits some. The V and J calls and clone size come from that table; D and trimming were worked out from the DNA. The data contain some 75,000 clones, over 60% of them singletons. Germline V gene lookup returns CDR1 SGHAT and CDR2 FQNNGV. With V trimmed by 5 bases and J by 5 bases, 8 bases remained unmatched. The CDR3 extends over 15 amino acids. Sequencing was performed on peripheral blood. This clonotype was obtained from a woman at least 80 years old with active or convalescent COVID-19. The J gene is TRBJ2-2, the V gene TRBV11-2; 7 bases fit TRBD1. The CDR3: CASSQLTGRTGELFF. For the CDR3, the DNA is TGTGCCAGCAGCCAGTTGACAGGGCGTACCGGGGAGCTGTTTTTT. Full variable domain (outside the CDR3, taken from reference TRBV11-2 and TRBJ2-2): EAGVAQSPRYKIIEKRQSVAFWCNPISGHATLYWYQQILGQGPKLLIQFQNNGVVDDSQLPKDRFSAERLKGVDSTLKIQPAKLEDSAVYLCASSQLTGRTGELFFGEGSRLTVL.